The entry below describes one TCR beta chain. These data belong to a study of blood T cell repertoires in COVID-19. Study-wide background: Sites in the United States, Italy and Spain provided acute and convalescent COVID-19 samples. T cells, B-cell-depleted T cells, or PBMCs provided the cDNA or gDNA that served as material.

Study processing details: Estimated nucleated cell counts came from reference gene primer amplification. Profiling relied on immunoSEQ multiplex PCR, and the TCRdb table lists in-frame clones only, not all of them. V, J and clone size are those of that table, while D and trimming were read from the DNA. The repertoire consists of fewer than 250,000 clones, with roughly 80% occurring once and the leading ten covering around 21%. The specimen was peripheral blood. The TCR was taken from a human donor in a cohort sampled during active COVID-19.

The CDR3 coding sequence is TGTGCCAGCAGTGAGCTCGGGACAGTGAACACTGAAGCTTTCTTT. Its translation: CASSELGTVNTEAFF. This rearrangement joins TRBV6-1 to TRBJ1-1; 7 nucleotides line up with TRBD1. Germline assignment: CDR1 MNHNS and CDR2 SASEGT. V lost 3 bases to trimming and J lost 0 bases; unmatched junction nucleotides: 4. This CDR3 contains 15 residues.